The 26 T cell receptor beta chains below come from one sample, sequenced in a study of cytomegalovirus exposure and HLA in healthy donors. PCR involved 60 Vbeta and 13 Jbeta primers. The repertoire was sequenced with immunoSEQ multiplex PCR; TCRdb's copy has only in-frame clones and lacks some. Counted here are tens of thousands of clones, 81% occurring once; the ten biggest clones make up approximately 1.1%. Specimen: PBMCs. The origin of the receptors is a girl aged 2 to 9 in good health and CMV-seropositive.

The chain links TRBV7-9 to TRBJ2-2, with 8 positions matching TRBD2. There are 15 residues in the CDR3. Looked up from germline, CDR1 is SEHNR and CDR2 is FQNEAQ (reference sequence). J was trimmed by 2 bases and V by 8 bases; bases with no gene match: 7. In DNA form, the CDR3 reads TGTGCCAGCGGCAACATAGCGGGAAACACCGGGGAGCTGTTTTTT. Amino acids: CASGNIAGNTGELFF.

This chain connects TRBV29-1 to TRBJ2-1; maybe TRBD2 (6 bases). There are 12 residues in the CDR3. Germline values: CDR1 SQVTM, CDR2 ANQGSEA. Trimming took off 5 bases at V and 5 bases at J, with 10 bases between the two ends. DNA of the CDR3: TGCAGCGTTTCACGCGGGGACAATGAGCAGTTCTTC. It encodes CSVSRGDNEQFF.

Note on this clone: This sample includes further DNA sequences coding for the same CDR3. The chain is built from TRBV30 and TRBJ2-7, with D possibly matching TRBD1 (6 bases). CDR3 size: 11 residues. Germline CDR1 reads GTSNPN; CDR2 reads SVGIG (reference sequence). Trimming left V 5 bases short and J 5 bases short, with 10 bases between. The chain's CDR3 is CAWGRGDEQYF. CDR3 nucleotides: TGTGCCTGGGGCAGGGGCGACGAGCAGTACTTC.

CDR3 in DNA: TGTGCCAGCAGCGTAGCACAGGGAGTAGATGGCTACACCTTC. Protein: CASSVAQGVDGYTF. The chain is built from TRBV9 and TRBJ1-2; possibly TRBD1 for D (6 bases). V lost 0 bases and J 6 bases, leaving 12 bases between the germline ends. The germline V gene has CDR1 SGDLS and CDR2 YYNGEE. The CDR3 covers 14 residues. Based on the CDR3 plus reference TRBV9 and TRBJ1-2, the full variable domain is DSGVTQTPKHLITATGQRVTLRCSPRSGDLSVYWYQQSLDQGLQFLIQYYNGEERAKGNILERFSAQQFPDLHSELNLSSLELGDSALYFCASSVAQGVDGYTFGSGTRLTVV.

This CDR3 reads CASSKRQFYGYTF. In nucleotides, the CDR3 is TGTGCCAGCAGCAAGAGACAGTTCTATGGCTACACCTTC. V usage is TRBV21-1 and J usage is TRBJ1-2; the DNA was not compared with TRBD1, the D call given in the table. TRBV21-1 is deemed a pseudogene. The CDR3 covers 13 residues.

This clone was counted a few times. This chain links TRBV28 with TRBJ1-5; a possible D gene is TRBD1 (6 bases). V lost 2 bases to trimming and J lost 1 base, with 9 bases between them. From germline, CDR1 is MDHEN and CDR2 SYDVKM. The CDR3 runs to 15 residues. The CDR3 loop is CASSLGGASNQPQHF. For the CDR3, the DNA is TGTGCCAGCAGTTTAGGGGGCGCGAGCAATCAGCCCCAGCATTTT.

Written as DNA, the CDR3 is TGTGCCAGCAGCTCCCAGGCAACCTACAATGAGCAGTTCTTC. Amino acid sequence: CASSSQATYNEQFF. This chain connects TRBV7-6 to TRBJ2-1; D gene uncertain. Trimming pared 4 bases from V and 2 bases from J, leaving 9 bases between. The CDR3 length is 14 residues. The germline CDR1 and CDR2 sequences are SGHVS and FNYEAQ.

The V call is TRBV29-1, the J call TRBJ2-7; maybe TRBD1 (6 bases). The CDR3 runs to 14 residues. Trimming shortened V by 2 bases and J by 3 bases, and 14 bases separated the two germline ends. Germline loops: CDR1 SQVTM, CDR2 ANQGSEA. The CDR3, as DNA: TGCAGCGTTGAATTACAGGGTATCGGCTACGAGCAGTACTTC. Translated: CSVELQGIGYEQYF.

This chain connects TRBV4-2 to TRBJ2-7; no reliable D call. The CDR3 sequence is 14 residues long. Germline V CDR1 and CDR2: LGHNA, YNFKEQ. Trimming pared 2 bases from V and 3 bases from J, leaving 11 bases between. CDR3 residues: CASSQPRLRYEQYF. CDR3 DNA sequence: TGTGCCAGCAGCCAACCCCGACTCCGCTACGAGCAGTACTTC.

The chain couples TRBV20-1 to TRBJ2-3; possibly TRBD2 for D (5 bases). Germline loops: CDR1 DFQATT, CDR2 SNEGSKA (reference sequence). This CDR3 has 11 residues. Here the CDR3 reads CSQKGGDTQYF. As DNA, the CDR3 is TGCAGCCAGAAAGGCGGGGATACGCAGTATTTT.

The chain has TRBV7-8 and TRBJ1-5; D not certain. The CDR3 is 13 amino acids. Trimming left V 5 bases short and J 7 bases short, with 12 bases between. Germline loops: CDR1 SGHVS, CDR2 FQNEAQ. The CDR3 DNA sequence: TGTGCCAGCAGCGTATTCGCAGCGCAGCCCCAGCATTTT. Its protein product is CASSVFAAQPQHF. The full variable domain, in which reference TRBV7-8 and TRBJ1-5 provide the parts outside the CDR3, is GAGVSQSPRYKVAKRGQDVALRCDPISGHVSLFWYQQALGQGPEFLTYFQNEAQLDKSGLPSDRFFAERPEGSVSTLKIQRTQQEDSAVYLCASSVFAAQPQHFGDGTRLSIL.

The V gene is TRBV28, the J gene TRBJ1-6; D not resolved. Looked up from germline, CDR1 is MDHEN and CDR2 is SYDVKM. Trimming removed 4 bases at V and 4 bases at J, with 8 bases between. The CDR3 sequence is 14 residues long. The CDR3 protein is CASSSSHYNSPLHF. The CDR3 DNA sequence: TGTGCCAGCAGTTCGAGTCATTATAATTCACCCCTCCACTTT.

The chain links TRBV4-3 to TRBJ1-5; D might be TRBD1 (5 bases). CDR3 length: 15 amino acids. The ends were cut back, 1 base at V and 3 bases at J, with 10 bases in the middle. Germline loops: CDR1 LGHNA, CDR2 YSLEER. DNA for the CDR3: TGCGCCAGCAGCCAAGTCACAGGATTCAATCAGCCCCAGCATTTT. Translating it yields CASSQVTGFNQPQHF.

This chain uses TRBV5-8 with TRBJ2-7, with D maybe TRBD1 (6 bases). Trimming left V 2 bases short and J 0 bases short, with 15 bases between. The CDR3 is made up of 16 amino acids. Germline V gives CDR1 SGHTS, CDR2 YDEGEE. The CDR3 loop reads CASSLQGLPSSYEQYF. The CDR3 region has the DNA TGTGCCAGCAGCTTACAGGGCCTGCCAAGCTCCTACGAGCAGTACTTC.

This clone was found once. The chain is built from TRBV27 and TRBJ2-1; 12 bases are shared with TRBD2. The CDR3 covers 20 residues. Germline CDR1 reads MNHEY; CDR2 reads SMNVEV (reference sequence). V lost 2 bases and J lost 8; bases outside the gene matches: 19. CDR3 protein: CASSLLWLAGGPGLGDEQFF. The CDR3 DNA follows: TGTGCCAGCAGTTTACTCTGGCTAGCGGGAGGGCCGGGGTTGGGTGATGAGCAGTTCTTC.

This clone showed up just a few times. The chain has TRBV6-5 and TRBJ1-2, with D uncertain. V dropped 6 bases and J dropped 8 bases, with 19 bases sitting between them. CDR3 length: 14 residues. The germline gives CDR1 MNHEY, CDR2 SVGAGI. In nucleotides, the CDR3 is TGTGCCAGCAGCCCAGACCCGGACTTGCGGGGCTACACCTTC. Amino acids: CASSPDPDLRGYTF.

This chain links TRBV7-2 with TRBJ2-5, with 7 nucleotides matching TRBD2. The J segment lost 1 base and the V segment lost 0 bases, leaving 5 bases of the junction unmatched. CDR1 and CDR2 from the germline V gene are SGHTA and FQGNSA. There are 16 residues in the CDR3. The CDR3 DNA reads as TGTGCCAGCAGCTTAGCCCCAGCGGGGATCCAAGAGACCCAGTACTTC. Protein: CASSLAPAGIQETQYF.

The chain links TRBV29-1 to TRBJ2-1, with TRBD2 matching over 14 bases. Germline V gene sequence: CDR1 SQVTM, CDR2 ANQGSEA. After removal of 6 bases from V and 2 bases from J, the junction contained 15 bases not matched to a gene. The length of the CDR3 is 19 residues. CDR3 bases: TGCAGCGTGCTAACCCATGGGACTAGCGGGAGAGGCGCCTACAATGAGCAGTTCTTC. It is translated as CSVLTHGTSGRGAYNEQFF.

The V gene is TRBV7-3, the J gene TRBJ1-2; 9 bases agree with TRBD1. The CDR3 covers 13 residues. Per the germline V gene, CDR1 is SGHTA and CDR2 is FQGTGA. V dropped 3 bases and J dropped 8; count of bases not matched to a gene: 4. CDR3 nucleotide sequence: TGTGCCAGCAGCTTTGGACAGGGGTTAGGCTACACCTTC. Protein: CASSFGQGLGYTF.

The V gene is TRBV30, the J gene TRBJ1-1; D is undetermined. V shed 2 bases and J shed 3 bases, with 10 bases lying between them. This CDR3 comprises 13 residues. The germline gives CDR1 GTSNPN, CDR2 SVGIG (reference sequence). The chain's CDR3 is CAWSLEVDTEAFF. CDR3 in DNA: TGTGCCTGGAGTCTCGAGGTTGACACTGAAGCTTTCTTT. Variable domain in full (rest from reference TRBV30 and TRBJ1-1): SQTIHQWPATLVQPVGSPLSLECTVEGTSNPNLYWYRQAAGRGLQLLFYSVGIGQISSEVPQNLSASRPQDRQFILSSKKLLLSDSGFYLCAWSLEVDTEAFFGQGTRLTVV.

V is TRBV29-1 and J is TRBJ1-1, with TRBD1 identical over 7 bases. Trimming at V came to 6 bases and at J to 0 bases, leaving 1 base not matched to a gene. CDR1 is SQVTM, CDR2 ANQGSEA, per germline. The CDR3 covers 12 residues. CDR3 loop: CSVGQVNTEAFF. The CDR3 coding sequence is TGCAGCGTAGGACAGGTGAACACTGAAGCTTTCTTT.

The chain links TRBV30 to TRBJ1-4, with a possible D match to TRBD1 (5 bases). Trimming stripped 4 bases from V and 8 bases from J, with 20 bases between. Germline V gene data show CDR1 as GTSNPN and CDR2 as SVGIG (reference sequence). The CDR3 is 15 amino acids. The CDR3 coding sequence is TGTGCCTGGAACCCGGGGGGGAGGGCGGAAGAAAAACTGTTTTTT. The encoded protein is CAWNPGGRAEEKLFF.

The rearrangement links TRBV28 to TRBJ1-2; possible D gene TRBD1, 5 bases. This CDR3 has 13 residues. Per the germline V gene, CDR1 is MDHEN and CDR2 is SYDVKM. V gave up 6 bases and J gave up 8 bases, with 16 bases separating them. The CDR3 region is CASSFGGVPGYTF. The CDR3 DNA is TGTGCCAGCAGCTTTGGGGGGGTGCCGGGCTACACCTTC.

Only one count was recorded for this clone. The rearrangement uses TRBV30 and TRBJ1-2, with TRBD1 as a possible D gene (5 bases). Per the germline V gene, CDR1 is GTSNPN and CDR2 is SVGIG (reference sequence). The CDR3 totals 13 residues. Trimming took off 2 bases at V and 4 bases at J, with 11 bases between the two ends. The DNA for the CDR3 is TGTGCCTGGAGTCCAGACAGCTTCTATGGCTACACCTTC. Its protein is CAWSPDSFYGYTF. Full variable domain (missing parts from reference TRBV30 and TRBJ1-2): SQTIHQWPATLVQPVGSPLSLECTVEGTSNPNLYWYRQAAGRGLQLLFYSVGIGQISSEVPQNLSASRPQDRQFILSSKKLLLSDSGFYLCAWSPDSFYGYTFGSGTRLTVV.

The sample holds a few counts of this clone. V usage is TRBV5-1 and J usage is TRBJ2-7, with TRBD1 matching over 9 bases. Germline V lookup: CDR1 SGHRS, CDR2 YFSETQ. CDR3 size: 15 residues. The junction had 4 bases not matched to a gene; V was cut back by 1 base and J by 2 bases. This CDR3 reads CASSLYGTGPYEQYF. CDR3 nucleotide sequence: TGCGCCAGCAGCTTGTATGGGACAGGGCCCTACGAGCAGTACTTC.

CDR3 region: CASQAGGEKLFF. In nucleotides, the CDR3 is TGTGCCAGTCAGGCAGGGGGTGAAAAACTGTTTTTT. The chain recombines TRBV6-6 with TRBJ1-4; TRBD1 matches at 7 bases. The CDR3 covers 12 residues. The germline V gene has CDR1 MNHNY and CDR2 SVGAGI (reference sequence). The V and J ends lost 9 bases and 7 bases, in that order; junction bases with no gene match: 5.